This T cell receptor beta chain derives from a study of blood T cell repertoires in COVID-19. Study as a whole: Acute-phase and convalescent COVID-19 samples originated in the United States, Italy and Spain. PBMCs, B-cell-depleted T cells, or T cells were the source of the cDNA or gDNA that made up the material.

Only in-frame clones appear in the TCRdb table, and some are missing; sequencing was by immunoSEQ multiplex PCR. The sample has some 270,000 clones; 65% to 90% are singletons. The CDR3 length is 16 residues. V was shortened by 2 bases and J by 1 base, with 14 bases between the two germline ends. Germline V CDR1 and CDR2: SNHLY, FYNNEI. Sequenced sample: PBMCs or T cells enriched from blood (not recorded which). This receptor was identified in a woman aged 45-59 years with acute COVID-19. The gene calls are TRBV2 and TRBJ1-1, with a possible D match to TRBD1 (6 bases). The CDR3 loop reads CASSEPRGTGNTEAFF. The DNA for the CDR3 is TGTGCCAGCAGTGAACCCAGGGGTACGGGGAACACTGAAGCTTTCTTT.